The present T cell receptor (beta chain) was sequenced within a study of control samples from healthy donors and cancer patients. Profiled with immunoSEQ multiplex PCR; TCRdb holds only in-frame clones, not every one. Among approximately 90,000 clones listed, roughly 90% were seen once. With 3 bases removed from V and 0 bases from J, the gap between germline ends came to 11 bases. The germline V gene has CDR1 SQVTM and CDR2 ANQGSEA. The CDR3 length is 14 residues. The receptor's source is a woman in her sixties or seventies in good health. Material: blood. This chain links TRBV29-1 with TRBJ1-2; D unresolved. The CDR3 sequence is CSVEVRIANYGYTF. Written as DNA, the CDR3 is TGCAGCGTTGAGGTGCGGATAGCTAACTATGGCTACACCTTC.